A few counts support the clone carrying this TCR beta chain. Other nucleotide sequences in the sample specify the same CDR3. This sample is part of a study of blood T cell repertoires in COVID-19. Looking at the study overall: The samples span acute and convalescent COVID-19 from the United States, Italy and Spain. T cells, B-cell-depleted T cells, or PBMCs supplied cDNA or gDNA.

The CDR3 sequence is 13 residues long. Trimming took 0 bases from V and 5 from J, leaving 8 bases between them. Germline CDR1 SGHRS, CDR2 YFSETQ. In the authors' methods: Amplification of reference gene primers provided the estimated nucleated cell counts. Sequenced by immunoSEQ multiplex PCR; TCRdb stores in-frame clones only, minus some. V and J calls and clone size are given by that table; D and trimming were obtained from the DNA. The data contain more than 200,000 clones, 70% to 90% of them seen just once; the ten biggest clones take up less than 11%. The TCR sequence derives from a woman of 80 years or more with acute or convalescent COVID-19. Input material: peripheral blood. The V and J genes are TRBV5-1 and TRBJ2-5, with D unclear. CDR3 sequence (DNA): TGCGCCAGCAGCTTGGATAGCTCTGAGACCCAGTACTTC. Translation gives CASSLDSSETQYF.